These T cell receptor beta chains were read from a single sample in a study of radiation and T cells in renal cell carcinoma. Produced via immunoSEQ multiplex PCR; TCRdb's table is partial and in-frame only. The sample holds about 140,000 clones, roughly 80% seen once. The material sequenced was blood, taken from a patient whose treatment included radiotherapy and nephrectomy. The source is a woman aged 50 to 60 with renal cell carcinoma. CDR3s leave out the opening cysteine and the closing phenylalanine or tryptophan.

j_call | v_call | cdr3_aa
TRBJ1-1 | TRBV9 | ASSVGVSPGMNTEAF
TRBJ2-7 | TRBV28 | ASSLSGPSEQY
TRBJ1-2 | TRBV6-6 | ASSQGAFYGYT
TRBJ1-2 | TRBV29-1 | SAGERSYGYT
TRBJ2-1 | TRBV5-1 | ASSLTGGRTYNEQF
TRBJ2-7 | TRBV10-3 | AISVLPTGAFYEQY
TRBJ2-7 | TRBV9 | ASSVAQGSEQY
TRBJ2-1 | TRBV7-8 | ASSVASGPNEQF
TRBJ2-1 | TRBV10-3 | AIRGTGTSGYNEQF
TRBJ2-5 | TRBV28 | ASSGGQETQY
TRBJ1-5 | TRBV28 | ASRGQGQPQH
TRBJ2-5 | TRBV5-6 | ASSLGGYQETQY
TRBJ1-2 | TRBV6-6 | ASSLGTGGSNYGYT
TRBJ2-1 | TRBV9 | ASSAEPNRGLLF
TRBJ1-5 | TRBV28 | ASSGYSDQPQH
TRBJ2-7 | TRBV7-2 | ASSLVARVTYEQY
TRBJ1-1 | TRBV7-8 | ASSLGVTVNTEAF
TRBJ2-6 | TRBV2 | AATRGSGANVLT
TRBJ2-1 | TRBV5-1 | ASSLTSGSSYNEQF
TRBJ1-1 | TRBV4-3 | ASSLNLGENTEAF
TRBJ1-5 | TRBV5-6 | ASSSVRGISNQPQH
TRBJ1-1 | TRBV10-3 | AISEAYTEAF
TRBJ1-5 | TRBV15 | ATSRVEGSNQPQH
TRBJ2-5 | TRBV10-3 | ANAQGLQETQY
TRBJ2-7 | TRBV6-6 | ASRKQGVTVNEQY
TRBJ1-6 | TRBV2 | ASRPQGAGNSPLH
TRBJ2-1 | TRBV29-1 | SVGIWGDSDEQF
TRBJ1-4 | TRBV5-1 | ASSLAGPPADEKLF
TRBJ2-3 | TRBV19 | ASSIATSGATDTQY
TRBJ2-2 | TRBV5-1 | ASRRSRNTGELF
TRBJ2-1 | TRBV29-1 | SVEERAGGLESEQF
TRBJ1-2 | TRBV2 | ASSEIQGQIQGYT
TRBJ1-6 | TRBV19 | ASTYRADRNSPLH
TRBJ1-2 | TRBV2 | ASIRDAYGYT
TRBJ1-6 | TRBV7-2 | ASSLDANSPLH
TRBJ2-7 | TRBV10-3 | AISDPSGRHEQY
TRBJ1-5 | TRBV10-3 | AISEEQGLENQPQH
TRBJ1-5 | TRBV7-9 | ASSFFDSNQPQH
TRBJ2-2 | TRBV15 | ATKEQANTGELF
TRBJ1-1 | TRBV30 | AWSRPGTGMGTEAF
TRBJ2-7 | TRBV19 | ASSVGHSYEQY
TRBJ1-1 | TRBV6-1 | ASSELPDNTEAF
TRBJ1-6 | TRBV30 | AWSGQGGDSPLH
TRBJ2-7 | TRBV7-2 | ASSKNSQVTSYEQY
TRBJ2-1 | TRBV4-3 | ASSQEQGASSYNEQF
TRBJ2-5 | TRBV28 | ASSSPSGGVQETQY